These T cell receptor beta chains were read from a single sample in a study of blood T cells in healthy people across ages. One entry per CDR3 protein, called by TCRdb with MiXCR from the 5' RACE reads. Here the sample spans over 1,200,000 distinct CDR3 sequences, around 59% being singletons. The sequenced material came from blood. Receptors were obtained from a man aged 18-30 years in good health. Both conserved end residues are part of each CDR3. D genes are given only for firm matches. Clone sizes are given selectively: once, few, many, or a class where the clone is expanded.

V gene: TRBV7-9; clone size: NA; J gene: TRBJ1-2; D gene: TRBD1; CDR3 protein: CASTHGGQKVGYTF; CDR3 DNA: TGTGCCAGCACCCACGGGGGACAGAAGGTGGGCTACACCTTC
V gene: TRBV10-3; clone size: NA; J gene: TRBJ2-1; D gene: NA; CDR3 protein: CAISEKLASYNEQFF; CDR3 DNA: TGTGCCATCAGTGAGAAATTAGCCTCCTACAATGAGCAGTTCTTC
V gene: TRBV20-1; clone size: NA; J gene: TRBJ2-1; D gene: NA; CDR3 protein: CSVTTGRAYNEQFF; CDR3 DNA: TGCAGTGTCACAACTGGACGGGCATACAATGAGCAGTTCTTC
V gene: TRBV10-3; clone size: NA; J gene: TRBJ2-1; D gene: NA; CDR3 protein: CAISEGAGPYNEQFF; CDR3 DNA: TGTGCCATCAGTGAGGGGGCAGGGCCCTACAATGAGCAGTTCTTC
V gene: TRBV27; clone size: NA; J gene: TRBJ2-5; D gene: NA; CDR3 protein: CASRRVVGGSFTETQYF; CDR3 DNA: TGTGCCAGCAGAAGGGTCGTGGGGGGAAGTTTTACGGAGACCCAGTACTTC
V gene: TRBV12-3/TRBV12-4; clone size: NA; J gene: TRBJ2-5; D gene: NA; CDR3 protein: CASSPDGQTQETQYF; CDR3 DNA: TGTGCCAGCAGTCCGGACGGACAAACCCAAGAGACCCAGTACTTC
V gene: TRBV28; clone size: NA; J gene: TRBJ2-7; D gene: NA; CDR3 protein: CASIRAGVHEQYF; CDR3 DNA: TGTGCCAGCATTCGGGCCGGGGTTCACGAGCAGTACTTC
V gene: TRBV15; clone size: NA; J gene: TRBJ2-7; D gene: NA; CDR3 protein: CATSREGSEQYF; CDR3 DNA: TGTGCCACCAGCAGAGAGGGTTCTGAGCAGTACTTC
V gene: TRBV7-9; clone size: NA; J gene: TRBJ1-4; D gene: NA; CDR3 protein: CASSPGSVRPNEKLFF; CDR3 DNA: TGTGCCAGCAGCCCCGGGTCTGTCCGGCCAAATGAAAAACTGTTTTTT
V gene: TRBV18; clone size: NA; J gene: TRBJ2-3; D gene: TRBD2; CDR3 protein: CASSPVTSEPTDTQYF; CDR3 DNA: TGTGCCAGCTCACCGGTGACTAGCGAGCCCACAGATACGCAGTATTTT
V gene: TRBV10-3; clone size: few; J gene: TRBJ2-1; D gene: NA; CDR3 protein: CAISEYSQNEQFF; CDR3 DNA: TGTGCCATCAGTGAGTACAGCCAGAATGAGCAGTTCTTC
V gene: TRBV4-2; clone size: few; J gene: TRBJ2-7; D gene: NA; CDR3 protein: CASSPQDRPWEQYF; CDR3 DNA: TGTGCCAGCAGCCCCCAGGACAGACCTTGGGAGCAGTACTTC
V gene: TRBV29-1; clone size: few; J gene: TRBJ2-7; D gene: TRBD1; CDR3 protein: CSVRLGQAYEQYF; CDR3 DNA: TGCAGCGTGAGGTTAGGACAGGCTTACGAGCAGTACTTC
V gene: TRBV4-1; clone size: NA; J gene: TRBJ2-4; D gene: NA; CDR3 protein: CASSQDVMDFEIQYF; CDR3 DNA: TGCGCCAGCAGCCAAGACGTTATGGACTTCGAGATTCAGTACTTC
V gene: TRBV6-5; clone size: NA; J gene: TRBJ1-2; D gene: NA; CDR3 protein: CASSYSTGGYGYTF; CDR3 DNA: TGTGCCAGCAGTTACTCGACCGGGGGGTATGGCTACACCTTC
V gene: TRBV7-6; clone size: NA; J gene: TRBJ2-7; D gene: NA; CDR3 protein: CASSLRQLPYEQYF; CDR3 DNA: TGTGCCAGCAGCTTACGACAGTTACCCTACGAGCAGTACTTC
V gene: TRBV6-2/TRBV6-3; clone size: NA; J gene: TRBJ2-1; D gene: TRBD1; CDR3 protein: CASSYGGQGAEQFF; CDR3 DNA: TGTGCCAGCAGTTACGGAGGTCAGGGGGCTGAGCAGTTCTTC
V gene: TRBV5-1; clone size: few; J gene: TRBJ2-6; D gene: NA; CDR3 protein: CASSTILTGANVLTF; CDR3 DNA: TGCGCCAGCAGCACAATCTTGACTGGGGCCAACGTCCTGACTTTC
V gene: TRBV20-1; clone size: NA; J gene: TRBJ2-5; D gene: NA; CDR3 protein: CSARVSETQYF; CDR3 DNA: TGCAGTGCTAGAGTCTCGGAGACCCAGTACTTC
V gene: TRBV10-3; clone size: NA; J gene: TRBJ1-4; D gene: TRBD1; CDR3 protein: CAISVAAGGSPNEKLFF; CDR3 DNA: TGTGCCATCAGTGTGGCGGCAGGGGGCTCACCCAATGAAAAACTGTTTTTT
V gene: TRBV6-2/TRBV6-3; clone size: NA; J gene: TRBJ2-2; D gene: NA; CDR3 protein: CASSYYRTDYTGELFF; CDR3 DNA: TGTGCCAGCAGTTACTATAGGACAGACTACACCGGGGAGCTGTTTTTT
V gene: TRBV25-1; clone size: many; J gene: TRBJ2-1; D gene: TRBD2; CDR3 protein: CASSFQGSGLAGGPVNEQFF; CDR3 DNA: TGTGCCAGCAGTTTCCAGGGTTCGGGACTAGCGGGGGGGCCGGTTAATGAGCAGTTCTTC
V gene: TRBV27; clone size: few; J gene: TRBJ2-7; D gene: NA; CDR3 protein: CASSLGGTSAEQYF; CDR3 DNA: TGTGCCAGCAGTTTGGGCGGAACCTCCGCCGAGCAGTACTTC
V gene: TRBV19; clone size: NA; J gene: TRBJ2-3; D gene: NA; CDR3 protein: CASSTTGMGADTQYF; CDR3 DNA: TGTGCCAGTAGTACAACAGGGATGGGCGCAGATACGCAGTATTTT
V gene: TRBV7-2; clone size: few; J gene: TRBJ2-4; D gene: TRBD1; CDR3 protein: CASSFYQGVGKNIQYF; CDR3 DNA: TGTGCCAGCAGCTTTTATCAGGGGGTAGGAAAAAACATTCAGTACTTC
V gene: TRBV6-5; clone size: NA; J gene: TRBJ1-6; D gene: NA; CDR3 protein: CASNVGSGRNSPLHF; CDR3 DNA: TGTGCCAGCAATGTGGGGTCGGGGCGGAATTCACCCCTCCACTTT
V gene: TRBV4-1; clone size: few; J gene: TRBJ2-7; D gene: TRBD1; CDR3 protein: CASSRIPGQGYEQYF; CDR3 DNA: TGCGCCAGCAGCCGCATCCCGGGACAGGGTTACGAGCAGTACTTC
V gene: TRBV11-2; clone size: NA; J gene: TRBJ2-5; D gene: NA; CDR3 protein: CASSSEPPGETQYF; CDR3 DNA: TGTGCCAGCAGCTCCGAACCCCCGGGGGAGACCCAGTACTTC
V gene: TRBV2; clone size: NA; J gene: TRBJ2-7; D gene: NA; CDR3 protein: CASSGGSDSYEQYF; CDR3 DNA: TGTGCCAGCAGTGGAGGGTCGGACTCCTACGAGCAGTACTTC
V gene: TRBV28; clone size: NA; J gene: TRBJ2-4; D gene: NA; CDR3 protein: CASSFRGGNIQYF; CDR3 DNA: TGTGCCAGCAGTTTTAGGGGAGGAAACATTCAGTACTTC
V gene: TRBV4-3; clone size: NA; J gene: TRBJ2-2; D gene: TRBD1; CDR3 protein: CASSQSSGTGWTGELFF; CDR3 DNA: TGCGCCAGCAGCCAATCCTCCGGGACAGGGTGGACCGGGGAGCTGTTTTTT
V gene: TRBV12-3/TRBV12-4; clone size: few; J gene: TRBJ1-4; D gene: NA; CDR3 protein: CASSLSGATNEKLFF; CDR3 DNA: TGTGCCAGCAGTTTATCCGGGGCAACTAATGAAAAACTGTTTTTT
V gene: TRBV29-1; clone size: NA; J gene: TRBJ2-5; D gene: NA; CDR3 protein: CSVGPGIETQYF; CDR3 DNA: TGCAGCGTTGGCCCAGGAATAGAGACCCAGTACTTC
V gene: TRBV29-1; clone size: few; J gene: TRBJ1-4; D gene: NA; CDR3 protein: CSAWTLTATNEKLFF; CDR3 DNA: TGCAGCGCCTGGACACTTACTGCAACTAATGAAAAACTGTTTTTT
V gene: TRBV27; clone size: NA; J gene: TRBJ2-5; D gene: NA; CDR3 protein: CASSVSPGETQYF; CDR3 DNA: TGTGCCAGCAGTGTATCCCCCGGCGAGACCCAGTACTTC
V gene: TRBV11-2; clone size: NA; J gene: TRBJ1-1; D gene: NA; CDR3 protein: CASSLNVADTEAFF; CDR3 DNA: TGTGCCAGCAGCTTGAACGTGGCGGACACTGAAGCTTTCTTT
V gene: TRBV27; clone size: NA; J gene: TRBJ2-7; D gene: TRBD1; CDR3 protein: CASTPDRAISGISYEQYF; CDR3 DNA: TGTGCCAGCACCCCGGACAGGGCGATTAGCGGTATTTCCTACGAGCAGTACTTC
V gene: TRBV7-9; clone size: NA; J gene: TRBJ2-5; D gene: NA; CDR3 protein: CASRALAGQETQYF; CDR3 DNA: TGTGCCAGCAGAGCCTTAGCCGGGCAAGAGACCCAGTACTTC
V gene: TRBV29-1; clone size: NA; J gene: TRBJ2-7; D gene: TRBD1; CDR3 protein: CSVATRGRWGEQYF; CDR3 DNA: TGCAGCGTTGCTACAAGGGGGCGGTGGGGCGAGCAGTACTTC
V gene: TRBV29-1; clone size: few; J gene: TRBJ2-5; D gene: TRBD1; CDR3 protein: CSVDSQGVRETQYF; CDR3 DNA: TGCAGCGTAGACTCACAGGGGGTGAGAGAGACCCAGTACTTC
V gene: TRBV20-1; clone size: few; J gene: TRBJ2-1; D gene: NA; CDR3 protein: CSALPTGKGTYNEQFF; CDR3 DNA: TGCAGTGCCCTACCTACAGGGAAAGGTACCTACAATGAGCAGTTCTTC
V gene: TRBV20-1; clone size: NA; J gene: TRBJ2-7; D gene: NA; CDR3 protein: CSARDRDTGYEQYF; CDR3 DNA: TGCAGTGCTAGAGATAGGGACACGGGCTACGAGCAGTACTTC
V gene: TRBV20-1; clone size: NA; J gene: TRBJ2-4; D gene: TRBD2; CDR3 protein: CSAPTSGSGLNIQYF; CDR3 DNA: TGCAGTGCCCCGACTAGCGGGAGCGGTTTGAACATTCAGTACTTC
V gene: TRBV4-1; clone size: few; J gene: TRBJ2-3; D gene: TRBD2; CDR3 protein: CASSQEHPQRDETDTQYF; CDR3 DNA: TGCGCCAGCAGCCAAGAGCACCCCCAGCGGGACGAGACAGATACGCAGTATTTT
V gene: TRBV20-1; clone size: many; J gene: TRBJ1-2; D gene: TRBD1; CDR3 protein: CSAYRTGDYGYTF; CDR3 DNA: TGCAGTGCTTACCGGACAGGGGACTATGGCTACACCTTC
V gene: TRBV15; clone size: few; J gene: TRBJ2-3; D gene: NA; CDR3 protein: CATSREGTRDTQYF; CDR3 DNA: TGTGCCACCAGCAGAGAAGGGACACGCGATACGCAGTATTTT
V gene: TRBV7-2; clone size: NA; J gene: TRBJ2-3; D gene: NA; CDR3 protein: CASSWGSSGPSTDTQYF; CDR3 DNA: TGTGCCAGCAGCTGGGGGAGTAGCGGACCCAGCACAGATACGCAGTATTTT
V gene: TRBV6-6; clone size: NA; J gene: TRBJ2-4; D gene: NA; CDR3 protein: CASTLDRAKNIQYF; CDR3 DNA: TGTGCCAGCACGTTGGACAGAGCCAAAAACATTCAGTACTTC
V gene: TRBV25-1; clone size: once; J gene: TRBJ2-7; D gene: NA; CDR3 protein: CASSRHGTSYEQYF; CDR3 DNA: TGTGCCAGCAGTAGACACGGGACCTCCTACGAGCAGTACTTC
V gene: TRBV2; clone size: NA; J gene: TRBJ2-1; D gene: TRBD2; CDR3 protein: CASSDVGPAGGDNEQFF; CDR3 DNA: TGTGCCAGCAGTGACGTAGGTCCAGCGGGGGGGGACAATGAGCAGTTCTTC
V gene: TRBV12-3/TRBV12-4; clone size: NA; J gene: TRBJ2-3; D gene: NA; CDR3 protein: CASRRDTGDTQYF; CDR3 DNA: TGTGCCAGCAGAAGGGACACGGGAGATACGCAGTATTTT
V gene: TRBV27; clone size: NA; J gene: TRBJ1-5; D gene: NA; CDR3 protein: CASSFHPNQPQHF; CDR3 DNA: TGTGCCAGCAGTTTCCACCCCAATCAGCCCCAGCATTTT